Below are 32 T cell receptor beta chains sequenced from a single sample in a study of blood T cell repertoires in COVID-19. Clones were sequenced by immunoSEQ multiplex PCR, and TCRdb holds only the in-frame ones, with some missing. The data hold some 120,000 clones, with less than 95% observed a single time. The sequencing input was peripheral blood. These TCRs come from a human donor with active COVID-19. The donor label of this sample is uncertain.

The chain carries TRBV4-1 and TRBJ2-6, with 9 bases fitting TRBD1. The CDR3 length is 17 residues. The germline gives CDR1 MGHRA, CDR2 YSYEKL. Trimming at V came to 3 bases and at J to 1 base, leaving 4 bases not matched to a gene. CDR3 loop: CASSHTGGGSGANVLTF. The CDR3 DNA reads TGCGCCAGCAGCCACACAGGGGGCGGGTCTGGGGCCAACGTCCTGACTTTC.

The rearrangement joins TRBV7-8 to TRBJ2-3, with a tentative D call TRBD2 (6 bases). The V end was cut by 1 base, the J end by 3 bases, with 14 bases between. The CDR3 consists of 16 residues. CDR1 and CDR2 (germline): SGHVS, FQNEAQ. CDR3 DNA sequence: TGTGCCAGCAGCTTAGTCGGCGCTAGCGTAACAGATACGCAGTATTTT. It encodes CASSLVGASVTDTQYF. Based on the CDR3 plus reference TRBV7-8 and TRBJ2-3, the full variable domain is GAGVSQSPRYKVAKRGQDVALRCDPISGHVSLFWYQQALGQGPEFLTYFQNEAQLDKSGLPSDRFFAERPEGSVSTLKIQRTQQEDSAVYLCASSLVGASVTDTQYFGPGTRLTVL.

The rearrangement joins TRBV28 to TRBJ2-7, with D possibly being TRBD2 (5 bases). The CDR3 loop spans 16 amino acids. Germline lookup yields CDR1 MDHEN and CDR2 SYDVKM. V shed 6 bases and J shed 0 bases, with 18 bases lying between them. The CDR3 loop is CASRATRTASSYEQYF. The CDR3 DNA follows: TGTGCCAGCAGAGCTACTAGGACGGCGAGCTCCTACGAGCAGTACTTC.

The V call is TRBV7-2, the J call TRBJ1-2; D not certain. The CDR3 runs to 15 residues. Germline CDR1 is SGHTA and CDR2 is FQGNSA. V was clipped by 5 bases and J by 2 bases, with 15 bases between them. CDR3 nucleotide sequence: TGTGCCAGCAGCCTCGACAATGGAGGGAACTATGGCTACACCTTC. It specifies CASSLDNGGNYGYTF.

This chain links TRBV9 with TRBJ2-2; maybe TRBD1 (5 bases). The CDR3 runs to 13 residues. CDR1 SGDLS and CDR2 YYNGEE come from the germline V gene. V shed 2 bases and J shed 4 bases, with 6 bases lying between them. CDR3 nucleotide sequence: TGTGCCAGCAGCGTCAGGGTCACCGGGGAGCTGTTTTTT. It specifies CASSVRVTGELFF. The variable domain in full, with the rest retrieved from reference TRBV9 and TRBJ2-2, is DSGVTQTPKHLITATGQRVTLRCSPRSGDLSVYWYQQSLDQGLQFLIQYYNGEERAKGNILERFSAQQFPDLHSELNLSSLELGDSALYFCASSVRVTGELFFGEGSRLTVL.

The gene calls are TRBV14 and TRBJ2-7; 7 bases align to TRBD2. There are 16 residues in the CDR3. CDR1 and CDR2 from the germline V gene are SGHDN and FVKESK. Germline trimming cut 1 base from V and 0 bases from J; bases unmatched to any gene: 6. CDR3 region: CASSQGVGGFSYEQYF. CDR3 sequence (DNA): TGTGCCAGCAGCCAAGGAGTCGGGGGGTTCTCCTACGAGCAGTACTTC. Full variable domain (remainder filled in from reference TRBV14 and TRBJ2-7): EAGVTQFPSHSVIEKGQTVTLRCDPISGHDNLYWYRRVMGKEIKFLLHFVKESKQDESGMPNNRFLAERTGGTYSTLKVQPAELEDSGVYFCASSQGVGGFSYEQYFGPGTRLTVT.

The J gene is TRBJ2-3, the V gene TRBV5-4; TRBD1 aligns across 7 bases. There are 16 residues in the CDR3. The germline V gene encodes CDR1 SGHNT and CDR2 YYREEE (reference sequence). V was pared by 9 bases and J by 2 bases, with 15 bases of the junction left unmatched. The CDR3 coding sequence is TGTGCCATCCGAAACTCCATGGGACAGATCACAGATACGCAGTATTTT. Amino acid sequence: CAIRNSMGQITDTQYF.

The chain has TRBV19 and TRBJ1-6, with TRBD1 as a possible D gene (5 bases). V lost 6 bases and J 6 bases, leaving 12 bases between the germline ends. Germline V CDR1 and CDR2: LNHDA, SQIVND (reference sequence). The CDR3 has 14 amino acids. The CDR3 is CASREGRINSPLHF. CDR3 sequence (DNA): TGTGCCAGTAGGGAGGGACGGATTAATTCACCCCTCCACTTT. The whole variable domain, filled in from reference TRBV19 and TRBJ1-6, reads DGGITQSPKYLFRKEGQNVTLSCEQNLNHDAMYWYRQDPGQGLRLIYYSQIVNDFQKGDIAEGYSVSREKKESFPLTVTSAQKNPTAFYLCASREGRINSPLHFGNGTRLTVT.

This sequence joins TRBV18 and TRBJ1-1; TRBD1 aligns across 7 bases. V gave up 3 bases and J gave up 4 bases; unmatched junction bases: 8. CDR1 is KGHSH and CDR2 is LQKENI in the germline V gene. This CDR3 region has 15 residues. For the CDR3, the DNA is TGTGCCAGCTCACCCGAGACAGGGATAGGCACTGAAGCTTTCTTT. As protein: CASSPETGIGTEAFF. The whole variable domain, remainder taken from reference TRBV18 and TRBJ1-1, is NAGVMQNPRHLVRRRGQEARLRCSPMKGHSHVYWYRQLPEEGLKFMVYLQKENIIDESGMPKERFSAEFPKEGPSILRIQQVVRGDSAAYFCASSPETGIGTEAFFGQGTRLTVV.

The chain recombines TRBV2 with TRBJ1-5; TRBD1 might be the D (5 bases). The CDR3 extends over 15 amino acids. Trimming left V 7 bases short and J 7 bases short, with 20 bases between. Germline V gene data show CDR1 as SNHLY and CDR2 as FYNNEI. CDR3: CASTSIWGLGQPQHF. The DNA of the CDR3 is TGTGCCAGCACCTCTATTTGGGGCCTGGGGCAGCCCCAGCATTTT. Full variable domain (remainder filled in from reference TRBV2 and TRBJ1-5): EPEVTQTPSHQVTQMGQEVILRCVPISNHLYFYWYRQILGQKVEFLVSFYNNEISEKSEIFDDQFSVERPDGSNFTLKIRSTKLEDSAMYFCASTSIWGLGQPQHFGDGTRLSIL.

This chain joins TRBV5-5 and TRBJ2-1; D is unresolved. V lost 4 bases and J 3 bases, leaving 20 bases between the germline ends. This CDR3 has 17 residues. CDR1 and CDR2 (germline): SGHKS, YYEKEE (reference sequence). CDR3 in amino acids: CASSLNLDTSFYNEQFF. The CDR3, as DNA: TGTGCCAGCAGCCTAAACCTAGATACCTCCTTCTACAATGAGCAGTTCTTC.

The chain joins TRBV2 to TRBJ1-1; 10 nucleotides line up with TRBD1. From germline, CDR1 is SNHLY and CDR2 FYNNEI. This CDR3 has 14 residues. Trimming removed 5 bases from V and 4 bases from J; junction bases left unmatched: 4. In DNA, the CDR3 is TGTGCCAGCAGTCTGGACAGGGGGTTCACTGAAGCTTTCTTT. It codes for CASSLDRGFTEAFF.

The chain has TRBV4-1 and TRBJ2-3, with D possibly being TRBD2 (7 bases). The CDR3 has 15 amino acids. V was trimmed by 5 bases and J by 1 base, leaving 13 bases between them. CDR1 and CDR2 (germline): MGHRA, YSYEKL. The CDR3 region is CASSAVGGRTDTQYF. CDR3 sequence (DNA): TGCGCCAGCAGCGCCGTGGGGGGGCGCACAGATACGCAGTATTTT.

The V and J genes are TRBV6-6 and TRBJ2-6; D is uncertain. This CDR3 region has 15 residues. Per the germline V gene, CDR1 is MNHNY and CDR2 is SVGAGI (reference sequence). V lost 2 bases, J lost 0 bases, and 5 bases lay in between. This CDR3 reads CASSYAGSGANVLTF. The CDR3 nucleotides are TGTGCCAGCAGTTACGCAGGCTCTGGGGCCAACGTCCTGACTTTC.

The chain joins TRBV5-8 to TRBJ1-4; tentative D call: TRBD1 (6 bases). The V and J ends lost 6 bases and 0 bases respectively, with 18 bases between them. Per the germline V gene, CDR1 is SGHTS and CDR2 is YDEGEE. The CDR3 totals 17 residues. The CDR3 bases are TGTGCCAGCACCTCTGGACAGCTACTCTCAACTAATGAAAAACTGTTTTTT. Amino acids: CASTSGQLLSTNEKLFF.

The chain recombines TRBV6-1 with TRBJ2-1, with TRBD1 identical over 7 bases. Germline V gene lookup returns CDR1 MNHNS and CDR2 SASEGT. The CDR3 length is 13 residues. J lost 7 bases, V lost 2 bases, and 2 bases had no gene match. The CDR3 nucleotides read TGTGCCAGCAGTGAAACCAGGGGGAATGAGCAGTTCTTC. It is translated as CASSETRGNEQFF.

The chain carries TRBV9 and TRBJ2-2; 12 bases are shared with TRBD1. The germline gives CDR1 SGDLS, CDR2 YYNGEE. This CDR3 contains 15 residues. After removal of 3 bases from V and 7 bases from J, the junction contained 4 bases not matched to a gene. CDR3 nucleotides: TGTGCCAGCAGCGCGGGGACAGGGGGCGGCGGGGAGCTGTTTTTT. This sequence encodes CASSAGTGGGGELFF.

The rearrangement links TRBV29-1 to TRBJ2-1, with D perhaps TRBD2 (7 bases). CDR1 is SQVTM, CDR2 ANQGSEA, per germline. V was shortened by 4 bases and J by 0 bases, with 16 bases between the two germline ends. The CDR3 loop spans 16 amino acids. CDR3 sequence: CSVGGWGGSSYNEQFF. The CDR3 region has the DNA TGCAGCGTTGGAGGGTGGGGGGGCTCCTCCTACAATGAGCAGTTCTTC.

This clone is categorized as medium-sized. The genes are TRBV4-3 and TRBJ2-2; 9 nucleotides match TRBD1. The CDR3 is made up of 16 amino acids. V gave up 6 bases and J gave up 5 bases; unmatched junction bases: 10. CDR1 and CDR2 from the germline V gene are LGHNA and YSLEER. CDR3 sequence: CASSRLTGGGTGELFF. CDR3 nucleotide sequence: TGCGCCAGCAGTAGACTAACAGGGGGCGGGACCGGGGAGCTGTTTTTT.

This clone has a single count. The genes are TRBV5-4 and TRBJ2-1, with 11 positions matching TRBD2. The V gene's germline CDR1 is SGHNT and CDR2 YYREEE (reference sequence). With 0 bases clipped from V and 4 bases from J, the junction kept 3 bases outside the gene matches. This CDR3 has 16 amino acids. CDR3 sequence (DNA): TGTGCCAGCAGCTTGGTAATAGCGGGGGGGTACAATGAGCAGTTCTTC. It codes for CASSLVIAGGYNEQFF.

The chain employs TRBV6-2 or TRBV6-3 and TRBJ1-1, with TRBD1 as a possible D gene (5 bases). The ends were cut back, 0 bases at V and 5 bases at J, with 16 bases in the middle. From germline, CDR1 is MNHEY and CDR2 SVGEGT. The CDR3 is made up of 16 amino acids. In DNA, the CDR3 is TGTGCCAGCAGTTACTCGATGGGGGGAGTCGGGACTGAAGCTTTCTTT. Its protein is CASSYSMGGVGTEAFF.

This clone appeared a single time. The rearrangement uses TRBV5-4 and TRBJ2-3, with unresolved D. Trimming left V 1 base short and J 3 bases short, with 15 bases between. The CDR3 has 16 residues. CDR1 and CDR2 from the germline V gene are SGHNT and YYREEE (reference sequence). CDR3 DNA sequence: TGTGCCAGCAGCTTGAATCAGCGCTTAAGTACAGATACGCAGTATTTT. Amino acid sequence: CASSLNQRLSTDTQYF.

In DNA, the CDR3 is TGTGCCAGCTCAGGAAATAGCGGGAGCTCCTACAATGAGCAGTTCTTC. It yields the protein CASSGNSGSSYNEQFF. The chain joins TRBV18 to TRBJ2-1; 9 bases line up with TRBD2. V was pared by 5 bases and J by 0 bases, with 5 bases of the junction left unmatched. In germline, CDR1 is KGHSH, CDR2 LQKENI. There are 16 residues in the CDR3. The full variable domain, rest sourced from reference TRBV18 and TRBJ2-1, is NAGVMQNPRHLVRRRGQEARLRCSPMKGHSHVYWYRQLPEEGLKFMVYLQKENIIDESGMPKERFSAEFPKEGPSILRIQQVVRGDSAAYFCASSGNSGSSYNEQFFGPGTRLTVL.

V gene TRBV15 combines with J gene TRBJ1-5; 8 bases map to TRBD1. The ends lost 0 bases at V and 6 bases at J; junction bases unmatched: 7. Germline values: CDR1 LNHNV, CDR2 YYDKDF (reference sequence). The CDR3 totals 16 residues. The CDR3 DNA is TGTGCCACCAGCAGAGATCTTGGACAGGGTTTTCAGCCCCAGCATTTT. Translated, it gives CATSRDLGQGFQPQHF.

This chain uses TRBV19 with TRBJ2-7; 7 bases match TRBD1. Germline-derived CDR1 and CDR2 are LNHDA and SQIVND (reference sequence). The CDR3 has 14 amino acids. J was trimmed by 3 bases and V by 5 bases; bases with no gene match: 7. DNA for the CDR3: TGTGCCAGTAGTGCGACAGGGTCCAGCTACGAGCAGTACTTC. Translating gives CASSATGSSYEQYF.

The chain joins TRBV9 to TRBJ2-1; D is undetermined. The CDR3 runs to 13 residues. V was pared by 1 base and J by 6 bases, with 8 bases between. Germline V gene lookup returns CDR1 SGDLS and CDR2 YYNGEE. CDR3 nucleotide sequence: TGTGCCAGCAGCGTAACGTCCAGCAATGAGCAGTTCTTC. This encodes CASSVTSSNEQFF.

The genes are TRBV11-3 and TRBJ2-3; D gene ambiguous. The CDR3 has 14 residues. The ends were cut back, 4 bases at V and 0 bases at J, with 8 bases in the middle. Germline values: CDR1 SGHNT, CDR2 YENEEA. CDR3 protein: CASSSGVSTDTQYF. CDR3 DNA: TGTGCCAGCAGCTCAGGCGTTAGCACAGATACGCAGTATTTT.

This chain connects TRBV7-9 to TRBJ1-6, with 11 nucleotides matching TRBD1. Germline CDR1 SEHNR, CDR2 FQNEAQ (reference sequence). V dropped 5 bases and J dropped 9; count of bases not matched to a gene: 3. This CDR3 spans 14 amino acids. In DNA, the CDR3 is TGTGCCAGCAGCCTGGGACAGGGGGGTTCACCCCTCCACTTT. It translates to CASSLGQGGSPLHF.

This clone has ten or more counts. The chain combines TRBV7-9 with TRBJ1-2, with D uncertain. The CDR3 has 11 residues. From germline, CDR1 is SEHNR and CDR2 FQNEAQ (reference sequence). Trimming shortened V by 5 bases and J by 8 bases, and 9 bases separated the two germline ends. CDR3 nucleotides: TGTGCCAGCAGCCGAGGAGAGGGCTACACCTTC. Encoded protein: CASSRGEGYTF. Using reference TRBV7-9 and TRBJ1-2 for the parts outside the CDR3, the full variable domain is DTGVSQNPRHKITKRGQNVTFRCDPISEHNRLYWYRQTLGQGPEFLTYFQNEAQLEKSRLLSDRFSAERPKGSFSTLEIQRTEQGDSAMYLCASSRGEGYTFGSGTRLTVV.

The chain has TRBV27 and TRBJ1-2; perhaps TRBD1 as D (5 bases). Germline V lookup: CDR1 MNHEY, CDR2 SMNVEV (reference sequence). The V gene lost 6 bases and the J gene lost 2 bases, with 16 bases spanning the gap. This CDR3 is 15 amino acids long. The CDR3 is CASRPWRGANYGYTF. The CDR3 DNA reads TGTGCCAGCAGGCCGTGGAGGGGCGCCAACTATGGCTACACCTTC.

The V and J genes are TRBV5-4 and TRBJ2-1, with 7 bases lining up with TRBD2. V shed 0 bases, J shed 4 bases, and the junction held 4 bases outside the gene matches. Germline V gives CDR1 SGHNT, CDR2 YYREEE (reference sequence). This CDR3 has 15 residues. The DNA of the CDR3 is TGTGCCAGCAGCTTGGGCGCGGGGGATTACAATGAGCAGTTCTTC. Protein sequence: CASSLGAGDYNEQFF.

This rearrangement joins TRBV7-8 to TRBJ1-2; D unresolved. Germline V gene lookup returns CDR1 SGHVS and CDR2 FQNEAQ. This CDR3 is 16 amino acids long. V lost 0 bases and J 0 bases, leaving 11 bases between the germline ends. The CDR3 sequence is CASSLASQHANYGYTF. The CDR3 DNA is TGTGCCAGCAGCTTAGCGTCACAGCACGCTAACTATGGCTACACCTTC.